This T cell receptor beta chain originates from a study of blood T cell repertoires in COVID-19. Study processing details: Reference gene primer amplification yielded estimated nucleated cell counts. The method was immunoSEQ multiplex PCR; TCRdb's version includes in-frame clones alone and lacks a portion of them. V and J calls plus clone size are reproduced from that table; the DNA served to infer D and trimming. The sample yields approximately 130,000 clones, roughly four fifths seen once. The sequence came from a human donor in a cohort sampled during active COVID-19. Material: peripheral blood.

The CDR3 region is CASSLGTSGPYEQYF. DNA for the CDR3: TGCGCCAGCAGCTTGGGGACTAGCGGACCCTACGAGCAGTACTTC. This chain uses TRBV5-1 with TRBJ2-7; 10 bases match TRBD2. Germline V gives CDR1 SGHRS, CDR2 YFSETQ. V trimming: 0 bases; J trimming: 2 bases; junction bases outside the gene matches: 2. The CDR3 consists of 15 residues.